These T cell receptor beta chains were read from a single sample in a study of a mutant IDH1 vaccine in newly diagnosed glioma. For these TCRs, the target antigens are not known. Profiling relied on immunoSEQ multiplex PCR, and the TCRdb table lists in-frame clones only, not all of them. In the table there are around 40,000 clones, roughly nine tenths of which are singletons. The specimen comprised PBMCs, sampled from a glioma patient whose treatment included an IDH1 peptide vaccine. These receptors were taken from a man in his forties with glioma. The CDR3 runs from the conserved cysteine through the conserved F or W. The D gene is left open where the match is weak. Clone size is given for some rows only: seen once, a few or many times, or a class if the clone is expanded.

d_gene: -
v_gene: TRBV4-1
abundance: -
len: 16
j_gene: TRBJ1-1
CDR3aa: CASSQAETEGDTEAFF
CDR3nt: TGCGCCAGCAGCCAAGCCGAGACAGAAGGGGACACTGAAGCTTTCTTT

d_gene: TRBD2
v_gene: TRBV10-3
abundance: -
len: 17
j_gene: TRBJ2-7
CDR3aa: CAISDPGLAGIPYEQYF
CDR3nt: TGTGCCATCAGTGACCCCGGACTAGCGGGGATCCCCTACGAGCAGTACTTC

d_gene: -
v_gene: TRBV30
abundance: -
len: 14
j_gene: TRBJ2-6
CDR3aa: CAWSMGTGANVLTF
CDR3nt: TGTGCCTGGAGTATGGGGACTGGGGCCAACGTCCTGACTTTC

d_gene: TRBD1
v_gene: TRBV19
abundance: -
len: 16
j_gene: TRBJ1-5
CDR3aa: CASSHQGQGRDQPQHF
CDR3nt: TGTGCCAGTAGCCATCAAGGACAGGGCCGGGATCAGCCCCAGCATTTT

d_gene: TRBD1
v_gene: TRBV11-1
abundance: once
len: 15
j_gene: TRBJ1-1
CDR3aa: CASSPHRGKNTEAFF
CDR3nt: TGTGCCAGCAGCCCCCACAGGGGTAAGAACACTGAAGCTTTCTTT

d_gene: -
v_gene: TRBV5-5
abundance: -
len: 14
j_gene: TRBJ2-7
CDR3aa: CASGTGLSSYEQYF
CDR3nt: TGTGCCAGCGGTACAGGGTTGAGCTCCTACGAGCAGTACTTC

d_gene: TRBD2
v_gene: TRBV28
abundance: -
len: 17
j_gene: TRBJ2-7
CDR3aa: CASSLLGLAGNSYEQYF
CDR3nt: TGTGCCAGCAGTTTGTTAGGACTAGCGGGGAACTCCTACGAGCAGTACTTC

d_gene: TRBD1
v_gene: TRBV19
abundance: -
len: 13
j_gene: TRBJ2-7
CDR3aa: CASSMDRGREQYF
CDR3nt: TGTGCCAGTAGTATGGACAGGGGGCGCGAGCAGTACTTC

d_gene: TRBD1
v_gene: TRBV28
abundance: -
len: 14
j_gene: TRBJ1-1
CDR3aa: CASSTTPGQTEAFF
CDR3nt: TGTGCCAGCAGTACCACCCCGGGACAGACTGAAGCTTTCTTT

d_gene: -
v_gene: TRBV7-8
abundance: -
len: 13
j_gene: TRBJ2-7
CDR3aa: CASSLPPRGEQYF
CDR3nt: TGTGCCAGCAGCCTTCCCCCTCGTGGGGAGCAGTACTTC

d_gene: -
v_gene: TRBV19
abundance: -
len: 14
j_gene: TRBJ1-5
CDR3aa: CASSTGAGNQPQHF
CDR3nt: TGTGCCAGTAGTACGGGGGCCGGCAATCAGCCCCAGCATTTT

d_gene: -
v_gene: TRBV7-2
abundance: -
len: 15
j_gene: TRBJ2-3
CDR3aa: CASSSPGAVSDTQYF
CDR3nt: TGTGCCAGCAGCTCCCCCGGGGCGGTCTCAGATACGCAGTATTTT

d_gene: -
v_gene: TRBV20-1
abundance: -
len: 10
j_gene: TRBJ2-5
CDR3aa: CSATHETQYF
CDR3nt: TGCAGTGCTACCCATGAGACCCAGTACTTC

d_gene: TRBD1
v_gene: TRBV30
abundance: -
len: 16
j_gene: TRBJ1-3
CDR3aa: CAWTRDSLFSGNTIYF
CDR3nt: TGTGCCTGGACCCGGGACAGCTTATTCTCTGGAAACACCATATATTTT

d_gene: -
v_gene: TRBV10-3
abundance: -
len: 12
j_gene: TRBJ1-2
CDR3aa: CAISEGGSGYTF
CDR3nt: TGTGCCATCAGTGAGGGGGGTTCTGGCTACACCTTC

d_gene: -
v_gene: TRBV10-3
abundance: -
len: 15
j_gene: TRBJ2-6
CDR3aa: CAITSGGAGANVLTF
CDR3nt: TGTGCCATCACGTCGGGGGGCGCTGGGGCCAACGTCCTGACTTTC

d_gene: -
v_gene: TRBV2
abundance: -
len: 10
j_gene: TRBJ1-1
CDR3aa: CASRARTRSF
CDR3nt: TGTGCCAGCAGGGCCCGGACAAGATCATTT

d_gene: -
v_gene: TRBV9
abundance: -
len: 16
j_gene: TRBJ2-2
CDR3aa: CASSVVVGSGTGELFF
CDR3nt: TGTGCCAGCAGCGTAGTGGTGGGTAGCGGCACCGGGGAGCTGTTTTTT

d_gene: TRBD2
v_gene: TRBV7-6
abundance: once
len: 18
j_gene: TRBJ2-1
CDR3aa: CASSLQQGLAGGGNEQFF
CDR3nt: TGTGCCAGCAGCTTACAACAGGGGCTAGCGGGAGGGGGGAATGAGCAGTTCTTC

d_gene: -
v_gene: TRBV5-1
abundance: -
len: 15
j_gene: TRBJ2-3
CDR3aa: CASSSLQGGTDTQYF
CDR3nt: TGCGCCAGCAGCTCCCTCCAGGGAGGCACAGATACGCAGTATTTT

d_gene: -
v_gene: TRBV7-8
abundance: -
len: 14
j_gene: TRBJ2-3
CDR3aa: CASTEQASTDTQYF
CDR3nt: TGTGCCAGCACAGAACAGGCTAGCACAGATACGCAGTATTTT

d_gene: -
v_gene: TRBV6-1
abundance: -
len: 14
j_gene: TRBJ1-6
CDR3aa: CASSRRVENVALHF
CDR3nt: TGTGCCAGCAGCCGAAGAGTAGAGAATGTCGCCCTCCACTTT

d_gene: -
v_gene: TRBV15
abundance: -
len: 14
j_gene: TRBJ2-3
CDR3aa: CATSRDRATDTQYF
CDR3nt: TGTGCCACCAGCAGAGATCGAGCTACAGATACGCAGTATTTT

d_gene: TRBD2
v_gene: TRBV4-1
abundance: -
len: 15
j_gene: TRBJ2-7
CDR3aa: CASSQRAGSSYEQYF
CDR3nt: TGCGCCAGCAGCCAGAGAGCGGGAAGCTCCTACGAGCAGTACTTC

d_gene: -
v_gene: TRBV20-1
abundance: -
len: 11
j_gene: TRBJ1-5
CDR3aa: CSARDNQPQHF
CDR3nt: TGCAGTGCTAGAGATAATCAGCCCCAGCATTTT

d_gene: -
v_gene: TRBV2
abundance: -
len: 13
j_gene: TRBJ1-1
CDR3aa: CASSESRATEAFF
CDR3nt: TGTGCCAGCAGTGAAAGTAGGGCCACTGAAGCTTTCTTT

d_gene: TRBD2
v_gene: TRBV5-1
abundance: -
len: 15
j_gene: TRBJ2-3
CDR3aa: CASSLTSGSTDTQYF
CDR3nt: TGCGCCAGCAGCCTAACTAGCGGGAGTACAGATACGCAGTATTTT

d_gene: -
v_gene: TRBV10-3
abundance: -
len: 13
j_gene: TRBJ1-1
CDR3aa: CAISFGENTEAFF
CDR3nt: TGTGCCATCAGTTTTGGGGAGAACACTGAAGCTTTCTTT

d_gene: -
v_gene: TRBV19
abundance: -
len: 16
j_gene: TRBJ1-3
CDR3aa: CASRRFSGSSGNTIYF
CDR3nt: TGTGCCAGTAGACGATTTTCAGGGAGCTCTGGAAACACCATATATTTT

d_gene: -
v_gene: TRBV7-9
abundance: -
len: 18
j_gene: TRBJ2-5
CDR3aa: CASSHPRLGLMAMETQYF
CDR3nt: TGTGCCAGCAGCCACCCCCGGTTGGGTCTCATGGCGATGGAGACCCAGTACTTC

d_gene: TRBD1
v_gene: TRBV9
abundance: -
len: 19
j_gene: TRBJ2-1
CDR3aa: CASSVTEPGQGPAYNEQFF
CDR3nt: TGTGCCAGCAGCGTAACAGAGCCGGGACAGGGTCCTGCGTACAATGAGCAGTTCTTC